Listed below are T cell receptor beta chains from one sample, sequenced in a study of graft-versus-host responses after intestinal transplantation. Generated by immunoSEQ multiplex PCR, the TCRdb table keeps only in-frame clones and is missing some. This table holds about 96,000 clones, about nine tenths found once. These receptors are not linked to any known antigen. Source: unstimulated CD4+ T cells sorted from spleen or lymph node cells, taken before intestinal transplant. The receptors come from a human donor who received an intestinal transplant. Both conserved end residues are trimmed from each CDR3.

j_call v_call cdr3_aa
TRBJ2-7 TRBV6-9 ASSYPGQDRYEQY
TRBJ1-3 TRBV30 AWSWGGTGNTIY
TRBJ1-3 TRBV6-5 ASSRDSSGNTIY
TRBJ1-5 TRBV2 ASSRPNLDSNQPQH
TRBJ2-7 TRBV18 ASSPAAAQQY
TRBJ2-2 TRBV5-1 ASSLVGGELF
TRBJ1-4 TRBV6-1 ASREPRGLGKLF
TRBJ2-4 TRBV5-1 ASSLAPGGNIQY
TRBJ2-5 TRBV11-2 ASRLAETQY
TRBJ2-1 TRBV28 ASSLGFNEQF
TRBJ1-2 TRBV9 ASSVAGQGTGYT
TRBJ1-5 TRBV12-5 ASGSPGQPQH
TRBJ1-2 TRBV2 ASRGTSGKDYGYT
TRBJ2-5 TRBV27 ASRRGLQETQY
TRBJ2-1 TRBV9 ASGTGQVFLNEQF
TRBJ1-3 TRBV5-1 ASSAGTLGGNTIY
TRBJ2-7 TRBV18 ASSPFGSYEQY
TRBJ1-1 TRBV11-2 ASSFRQGPDTEAF
TRBJ2-7 TRBV6-1 ASGKREQY
TRBJ2-7 TRBV18 ASSPQVSYEQY
TRBJ2-1 TRBV27 ASSPGLASGEQF
TRBJ2-2 TRBV5-1 ASSPVPRDRVVAGELF
TRBJ1-5 TRBV6-6 ASSKQGNNQPQH
TRBJ1-2 TRBV28 ATYNYGYT
TRBJ2-7 TRBV19 ASTGPQFSYEQY
TRBJ1-2 TRBV7-6 ASSVVNLRKTYGYT
TRBJ2-7 TRBV28 ASRLDRTGTYEQY
TRBJ2-5 TRBV27 ASSLFAQETQY
TRBJ1-1 TRBV28 ASSQTGGGRTEAF
TRBJ1-5 TRBV28 ASSLQYSNQPQH
TRBJ2-2 TRBV7-8 ASSLVAGSMGGELF
TRBJ2-2 TRBV21-1 ASSKLWIGELF
TRBJ1-6 TRBV7-3 ASSLGTNNSPLH
TRBJ2-7 TRBV15 ATSRDPGTASPEQY
TRBJ1-2 TRBV10-3 AISDPRQTANYGYT
TRBJ2-3 TRBV19 ASSLNFADTQY
TRBJ2-7 TRBV6-5 ASSYTGTIYEQY
TRBJ2-7 TRBV15 ATSSGSRLLTFQYEQY
TRBJ1-1 TRBV19 ASSMTGTPIQAF